Below are 16 T cell receptor beta chains sequenced from a single sample in a study of blood T cell repertoires in COVID-19. Profiled with immunoSEQ multiplex PCR; TCRdb holds only in-frame clones, not every one. The sample gives tens of thousands of clones, around 67% of which show up once; just over 2.5% is in the top ten. The sequencing sample was made of peripheral blood. The receptors derive from a human donor with acute or convalescent COVID-19. The donor label of this sample is uncertain.

The chain carries TRBV2 and TRBJ1-3, with D uncertain. Germline CDR1 SNHLY, CDR2 FYNNEI. V was clipped by 6 bases and J by 4 bases, with 10 bases between them. The CDR3 sequence is 13 residues long. The CDR3 spells CASRENLGNTIYF. CDR3 nucleotide sequence: TGTGCCAGCAGGGAGAACTTGGGAAACACCATATATTTT. Combining the CDR3 with reference TRBV2 and TRBJ1-3 gives the whole variable domain EPEVTQTPSHQVTQMGQEVILRCVPISNHLYFYWYRQILGQKVEFLVSFYNNEISEKSEIFDDQFSVERPDGSNFTLKIRSTKLEDSAMYFCASRENLGNTIYFGEGSWLTVV.

This clone has more than one count but fewer than ten. This chain connects TRBV13 to TRBJ1-3; no clear D gene. The germline V gene has CDR1 PRHDT and CDR2 FYEKMQ (reference sequence). The CDR3 has 17 residues. Trimming left V 2 bases short and J 0 bases short, with 14 bases between. In nucleotides, the CDR3 is TGTGCCAGCAGCTTAAGAGGCGGGCGTTACTCTGGAAACACCATATATTTT. Its protein product is CASSLRGGRYSGNTIYF.

J is TRBJ1-5 and V is TRBV6-5; possibly TRBD1 for D (6 bases). Trimming pared 10 bases from V and 0 bases from J, leaving 13 bases between. CDR3 length: 14 amino acids. Looked up from germline, CDR1 is MNHEY and CDR2 is SVGAGI. The CDR3 nucleotides read TGTGCCACCCGGACAGTCTATAGCAATCAGCCCCAGCATTTT. This gives the protein CATRTVYSNQPQHF.

The V and J genes are TRBV28 and TRBJ1-4; 8 nucleotides line up with TRBD1. CDR3 length: 18 residues. V was pared by 4 bases and J by 1 base, with 11 bases of the junction left unmatched. CDR1 is MDHEN, CDR2 SYDVKM, per germline. The CDR3 loop reads CASSSVGGRGRTNEKLFF. CDR3 nucleotide sequence: TGTGCCAGCAGTTCCGTGGGAGGCAGGGGGCGAACTAATGAAAAACTGTTTTTT.

The J gene is TRBJ2-7, the V gene TRBV20-1; no clear D. Germline values: CDR1 DFQATT, CDR2 SNEGSKA (reference sequence). The V gene lost 6 bases and the J gene lost 7 bases, with 10 bases spanning the gap. This CDR3 is built from 10 residues. The CDR3 coding sequence is TGCAGTGCCACACCCCTGGAGCAGTACTTC. It translates to CSATPLEQYF.

The chain is built from TRBV6-6 and TRBJ1-3, with 8 bases aligning to TRBD1. V dropped 5 bases and J dropped 6; count of bases not matched to a gene: 6. The CDR3 spans 14 residues. Germline CDR1 MNHNY, CDR2 SVGAGI (reference sequence). The chain's CDR3 is CASSDRGGENTIYF. CDR3 nucleotide sequence: TGTGCCAGCAGTGACAGGGGTGGCGAAAACACCATATATTTT.

This chain links TRBV18 with TRBJ1-5; D is undetermined. V lost 6 bases, J lost 7 bases, and 13 bases lay in between. Germline V gene data show CDR1 as KGHSH and CDR2 as LQKENI. The CDR3 has 13 amino acids. In DNA form, the CDR3 reads TGTGCCAGCTCCCCCGGTGGTAGCCAGCCCCAGCATTTT. This encodes CASSPGGSQPQHF.

The chain joins TRBV11-3 to TRBJ2-5, with TRBD1 matching 7 bases. With 5 bases clipped from V and 2 bases from J, the junction kept 5 bases outside the gene matches. This CDR3 contains 14 residues. Germline assignment: CDR1 SGHNT and CDR2 YENEEA. DNA of the CDR3: TGTGCCAGCAGCAAAGGGACAGTTCAAGAGACCCAGTACTTC. It encodes CASSKGTVQETQYF.

The genes are TRBV11-2 and TRBJ1-3; 9 positions agree with TRBD1. Germline V gene lookup returns CDR1 SGHAT and CDR2 FQNNGV. The CDR3 extends over 15 amino acids. V dropped 4 bases and J dropped 7; count of bases not matched to a gene: 8. CDR3 coding DNA: TGTGCCAGCAGCTCGACAGGGGGGCAGGTGAACACCATATATTTT. This sequence encodes CASSSTGGQVNTIYF. The full variable domain, in which reference TRBV11-2 and TRBJ1-3 provide the parts outside the CDR3, is EAGVAQSPRYKIIEKRQSVAFWCNPISGHATLYWYQQILGQGPKLLIQFQNNGVVDDSQLPKDRFSAERLKGVDSTLKIQPAKLEDSAVYLCASSSTGGQVNTIYFGEGSWLTVV.

The CDR3 reads CATDVEGQPQHF. As DNA, the CDR3 is TGTGCCACCGATGTGGAGGGTCAGCCCCAGCATTTT. J is TRBJ1-5 and V is TRBV15; D is ambiguous. In germline, CDR1 is LNHNV, CDR2 YYDKDF (reference sequence). Trimming took 8 bases from V and 6 from J, leaving 11 bases between them. This CDR3 has 12 residues.

This clone was observed a handful of times. The chain uses TRBV7-7 and TRBJ2-7; 8 nucleotides align to TRBD1. The germline V gene encodes CDR1 SSHAT and CDR2 FNYEAQ (reference sequence). This CDR3 is 13 amino acids long. The CDR3 nucleotides are TGTGCTAGGACAGGGTTTTTCACCTACGAGCAGTACGTC. Amino acid sequence: CARTGFFTYEQYV.

The chain is built from TRBV19 and TRBJ1-2; D not certain. CDR1 is LNHDA, CDR2 SQIVND, per germline (reference sequence). The germline V and J ends were trimmed by 4 bases and 6 bases, with 12 bases remaining between them. The CDR3 contains 13 residues. CDR3 sequence reads: CASSTPYGDGYTF. The CDR3 DNA follows: TGTGCCAGTAGTACGCCGTACGGGGATGGCTACACCTTC.

This clone was seen a few times. V and J are TRBV28 and TRBJ2-7; 7 nucleotides line up with TRBD2. The CDR3 contains 16 residues. Per germline, CDR1 MDHEN and CDR2 SYDVKM. J was trimmed by 4 bases and V by 2 bases; bases with no gene match: 11. The CDR3 is CASSLGGRGAKYEQYF. The CDR3 DNA follows: TGTGCCAGCAGTTTAGGGGGGAGGGGCGCGAAGTACGAGCAGTACTTC.

V gene TRBV29-1 combines with J gene TRBJ2-1, with TRBD2 matching over 10 bases. V lost 3 bases and J lost 7; bases outside the gene matches: 3. The CDR3 has 13 residues. The germline gives CDR1 SQVTM, CDR2 ANQGSEA. Here the CDR3 DNA reads TGCAGCGTTGACGTAGCGGGAGGAAATGAGCAGTTCTTC. Encoded protein: CSVDVAGGNEQFF.

V is TRBV19 and J is TRBJ2-1; 10 nucleotides line up with TRBD2. The CDR3 is 14 residues long. V was clipped by 7 bases and J by 9 bases; unmatched bases: 9. The germline V gene encodes CDR1 LNHDA and CDR2 SQIVND (reference sequence). The CDR3 DNA reads as TGTGCCAGTACCCTTGCACTAGCGGGAAGTGAGCAGTTCTTC. This sequence encodes CASTLALAGSEQFF. The full variable domain, rest sourced from reference TRBV19 and TRBJ2-1, is DGGITQSPKYLFRKEGQNVTLSCEQNLNHDAMYWYRQDPGQGLRLIYYSQIVNDFQKGDIAEGYSVSREKKESFPLTVTSAQKNPTAFYLCASTLALAGSEQFFGPGTRLTVL.

The chain joins TRBV30 to TRBJ2-7, with 10 positions matching TRBD1. Trimming at V came to 5 bases and at J to 7 bases, leaving 11 bases not matched to a gene. Germline CDR1 and CDR2: GTSNPN and SVGIG (reference sequence). The CDR3 is made up of 14 amino acids. This CDR3 is CAWAREGQGMEQYF. The CDR3 nucleotides are TGTGCCTGGGCCCGAGAGGGACAGGGGATGGAGCAGTACTTC.